These 21 T cell receptor beta chains originate from one sample sequenced in a study of human T cells and chemical hapten exposure. Time point specified: patch test 1, 2 weeks after DPC sensitization. Treatment described: therapeutic diphenylcyclopropenone sensitization with weekly scalp DPC. TCRdb ran MiXCR on the RACE reads and lists one entry per CDR3 protein. The profile shows some 400,000 distinct CDR3 sequences, 4% to 5.5% of them singletons. The source material was whole blood, sampled in connection with sensitization to the hapten diphenylcyclopropenone (DPC). The receptors come from a woman aged 50 to 60 with alopecia areata. Some clones in this sample may be carry-over from other donors' samples.

Only a few counts were recorded for this clonotype. This chain links TRBV4-2 with TRBJ1-1; D may be TRBD1 (6 bases). This CDR3 contains 15 residues. V was pared by 1 base and J by 1 base, with 10 bases between. Germline V gene data show CDR1 as LGHNA and CDR2 as YNFKEQ. The CDR3 sequence: CASSQATGQNTEAFF. CDR3 DNA sequence: TGTGCCAGCAGCCAAGCAACAGGGCAGAACACTGAAGCTTTCTTT.

Only a few counts were recorded for this clonotype. The chain joins TRBV7-7 to TRBJ1-2, with a possible D match to TRBD1 (6 bases). Trimming took 7 bases from V and 0 from J, leaving 18 bases between them. The CDR3 is made up of 16 amino acids. CDR1 is SSHAT and CDR2 is FNYEAQ in the germline V gene (reference sequence). The CDR3, as DNA: TGTGCCAGCACCCGTAAGGGGGACACATCTAACTATGGCTACACCTTC. It yields the protein CASTRKGDTSNYGYTF.

The chain joins TRBV3-1 to TRBJ2-1, with 7 positions matching TRBD2. CDR3 length equals 17 residues. After removal of 0 bases from V and 8 bases from J, the junction contained 13 bases not matched to a gene. The germline CDR1 and CDR2 sequences are LGHDT and YNNKEL (reference sequence). CDR3 sequence (DNA): TGTGCCAGCAGCCAAGATCCAAGGACTAGGTTTGAAGATGAGCAGTTCTTC. This codes for CASSQDPRTRFEDEQFF.

There are many counts of this clonotype. The chain joins TRBV4-2 to TRBJ2-1; possibly TRBD2 for D (6 bases). The V end was cut by 7 bases, the J end by 5 bases, with 18 bases between. This CDR3 has 15 amino acids. Germline V CDR1 and CDR2: LGHNA, YNFKEQ. In nucleotides, the CDR3 is TGTGCCAGCATGGGGGAGTTGCGGGGCGACAATGAGCAGTTCTTC. Translated: CASMGELRGDNEQFF.

This clonotype was detected many times. V is TRBV29-1 and J is TRBJ2-1; TRBD2 aligns across 10 bases. Germline V gene sequence: CDR1 SQVTM, CDR2 ANQGSEA. J was trimmed by 4 bases and V by 2 bases; bases with no gene match: 8. This CDR3 has 16 amino acids. The CDR3 reads CSVERRASGGYNEQFF. DNA for the CDR3: TGCAGCGTTGAACGGAGGGCTAGCGGGGGATACAATGAGCAGTTCTTC.

This clonotype was detected a few times. V gene TRBV6-2 or TRBV6-3 combines with J gene TRBJ2-1; tentatively, D is TRBD2 (6 bases). The V end was cut by 2 bases, the J end by 10 bases, with 12 bases between. The CDR3 runs to 13 residues. Germline CDR1 and CDR2: MNHEY and SVGEGT. CDR3 in DNA: TGTGCCAGCAGTTACGGCGGGGCGGGGGAGCAGTTCTTC. Amino acid sequence: CASSYGGAGEQFF.

This clonotype was detected ten times or more. The V gene is TRBV6-5, the J gene TRBJ2-1; TRBD2 matches 11 bases. The ends lost 5 bases at V and 6 bases at J; junction bases unmatched: 6. Germline assignment: CDR1 MNHEY and CDR2 SVGAGI. The CDR3 sequence is 15 residues long. CDR3 region: CASSLSGGAFNEQFF. The CDR3 region has the DNA TGTGCCAGCAGTCTTAGCGGGGGGGCCTTCAATGAGCAGTTCTTC.

This clonotype turned up a few times. The V gene is TRBV6-2 or TRBV6-3, the J gene TRBJ2-1; D remains ambiguous. Trimming removed 5 bases at V and 8 bases at J, with 7 bases between. Germline V lookup: CDR1 MNHEY, CDR2 SVGEGT. There are 11 residues in the CDR3. CDR3 residues: CASSRPDEQFF. In nucleotides, the CDR3 is TGTGCCAGCAGTAGACCCGATGAGCAGTTCTTC.

This clonotype was observed many times. The V and J genes are TRBV9 and TRBJ2-7; 10 nucleotides agree with TRBD1. Germline values: CDR1 SGDLS, CDR2 YYNGEE. The CDR3 sequence is 16 residues long. J was trimmed by 5 bases and V by 4 bases; bases with no gene match: 12. In nucleotides, the CDR3 is TGTGCCAGCAGCCCCGAGGTGGGGGACAGGGGCCACGAGCAGTACTTC. It translates to CASSPEVGDRGHEQYF.

This clonotype was counted a few times. The gene calls are TRBV2 and TRBJ1-1; maybe TRBD1 (5 bases). V lost 10 bases and J 0 bases, leaving 18 bases between the germline ends. The CDR3 has 15 residues. The germline V gene has CDR1 SNHLY and CDR2 FYNNEI. DNA of the CDR3: TGTGCCACCCCTGGGGGAACCGGGCTGAACACTGAAGCTTTCTTT. Translating it yields CATPGGTGLNTEAFF.

There are a few counts of this clonotype. This rearrangement joins TRBV6-1 to TRBJ1-3; D is uncertain. CDR1 and CDR2 (germline): MNHNS, SASEGT. The CDR3 contains 13 residues. Trimming shortened V by 2 bases and J by 6 bases, and 8 bases separated the two germline ends. The CDR3 nucleotides are TGTGCCAGCAGTGAACGGGCAGCAAACACCATATATTTT. Translation gives CASSERAANTIYF.

There are a few counts of this clonotype. The chain is built from TRBV10-3 and TRBJ2-7; possible D gene TRBD2, 6 bases. Germline CDR1 reads ENHRY; CDR2 reads SYGVKD. This CDR3 is 16 amino acids long. V was shortened by 0 bases and J by 1 base, with 13 bases between the two germline ends. The chain's CDR3 is CAISESGGLSSYEQYF. The CDR3 DNA is TGTGCCATCAGTGAGTCGGGGGGACTTAGTTCCTACGAGCAGTACTTC.

This clonotype was observed a few times. The chain joins TRBV11-3 to TRBJ2-3; 8 bases are shared with TRBD1. Germline V gives CDR1 SGHNT, CDR2 YENEEA. J lost 5 bases, V lost 5 bases, and 9 bases had no gene match. The CDR3 consists of 15 residues. CDR3 in amino acids: CASSKLQGAQDTQYF. The CDR3 coding sequence is TGTGCCAGCAGCAAACTCCAGGGGGCTCAAGATACGCAGTATTTT.

V gene TRBV5-1 combines with J gene TRBJ2-4, with 7 nucleotides matching TRBD1. CDR1 is SGHRS, CDR2 YFSETQ, per germline. CDR3 length: 16 residues. V dropped 5 bases and J dropped 0; count of bases not matched to a gene: 8. CDR3 in amino acids: CASSYTGAPAKNIQYF. The CDR3, as DNA: TGCGCCAGCAGTTATACAGGGGCACCAGCCAAAAACATTCAGTACTTC.

Ten or more counts support this clonotype. The chain is built from TRBV12-3 or TRBV12-4 and TRBJ1-1; a possible D gene is TRBD1 (5 bases). CDR3 length: 15 residues. The CDR3 DNA sequence: TGTGCTACGGGAAGGGGCGCGGCAGGAAACACTGAAGCTTTCTTT. This translates into CATGRGAAGNTEAFF.

This clonotype was observed many times. The chain links TRBV20-1 to TRBJ1-1; D may be TRBD1 (5 bases). The germline CDR1 and CDR2 sequences are DFQATT and SNEGSKA (reference sequence). CDR3 length: 14 amino acids. The V end lost 0 bases, the J end lost 4 bases, and 12 bases lay between the germline ends. CDR3 region: CSARDGGVSTEAFF. CDR3 DNA sequence: TGCAGTGCTAGAGATGGGGGGGTTAGCACTGAAGCTTTCTTT.

This clonotype was seen repeatedly, ten times or more. V is TRBV20-1 and J is TRBJ1-5; D gene unclear. The germline V gene encodes CDR1 DFQATT and CDR2 SNEGSKA (reference sequence). Trimming left V 3 bases short and J 2 bases short, with 14 bases between. The CDR3 extends over 15 amino acids. CDR3 DNA sequence: TGCAGTGCTAGGCCCTCAGGTAGGGGCAATCAGCCCCAGCATTTT. Its protein product is CSARPSGRGNQPQHF.

This clonotype has at least ten counts. The rearrangement links TRBV18 to TRBJ2-3; D not certain. Germline CDR1 is KGHSH and CDR2 is LQKENI. The CDR3 contains 9 residues. V was clipped by 8 bases and J by 6 bases, with 3 bases between them. The CDR3 region is CASPDTQYF. DNA for the CDR3: TGTGCCAGCCCGGATACGCAGTATTTT.

This clonotype has at least ten counts. V is TRBV7-9 and J is TRBJ2-5, with 8 bases lining up with TRBD2. With V trimmed by 5 bases and J by 2 bases, 7 bases remained unmatched. The CDR3 extends over 15 amino acids. CDR1 is SEHNR and CDR2 is FQNEAQ in the germline V gene (reference sequence). CDR3 nucleotides: TGTGCCAGCAGCCGTAGCGGGGACCTTCAAGAGACCCAGTACTTC. This codes for CASSRSGDLQETQYF.

The sample holds many counts of this clonotype. The chain is built from TRBV11-2 and TRBJ2-4; D gene uncertain. V lost 5 bases, J lost 0 bases, and 11 bases lay in between. This CDR3 contains 15 residues. Germline loops: CDR1 SGHAT, CDR2 FQNNGV. The CDR3 DNA reads as TGTGCCAGCAGCCCACAGCCGGTAGCCAAAAACATTCAGTACTTC. Translating gives CASSPQPVAKNIQYF.

This clonotype was detected ten times or more. The chain recombines TRBV3-1 with TRBJ1-4; the D is unclear. The V end lost 3 bases, the J end lost 8 bases, and 13 bases lay between the germline ends. The CDR3 is 14 amino acids. Germline V CDR1 and CDR2: LGHDT, YNNKEL (reference sequence). CDR3 sequence reads: CASSQRRQSEKLFF. The CDR3, as DNA: TGTGCCAGCAGCCAGAGGCGGCAGAGCGAAAAACTGTTTTTT.